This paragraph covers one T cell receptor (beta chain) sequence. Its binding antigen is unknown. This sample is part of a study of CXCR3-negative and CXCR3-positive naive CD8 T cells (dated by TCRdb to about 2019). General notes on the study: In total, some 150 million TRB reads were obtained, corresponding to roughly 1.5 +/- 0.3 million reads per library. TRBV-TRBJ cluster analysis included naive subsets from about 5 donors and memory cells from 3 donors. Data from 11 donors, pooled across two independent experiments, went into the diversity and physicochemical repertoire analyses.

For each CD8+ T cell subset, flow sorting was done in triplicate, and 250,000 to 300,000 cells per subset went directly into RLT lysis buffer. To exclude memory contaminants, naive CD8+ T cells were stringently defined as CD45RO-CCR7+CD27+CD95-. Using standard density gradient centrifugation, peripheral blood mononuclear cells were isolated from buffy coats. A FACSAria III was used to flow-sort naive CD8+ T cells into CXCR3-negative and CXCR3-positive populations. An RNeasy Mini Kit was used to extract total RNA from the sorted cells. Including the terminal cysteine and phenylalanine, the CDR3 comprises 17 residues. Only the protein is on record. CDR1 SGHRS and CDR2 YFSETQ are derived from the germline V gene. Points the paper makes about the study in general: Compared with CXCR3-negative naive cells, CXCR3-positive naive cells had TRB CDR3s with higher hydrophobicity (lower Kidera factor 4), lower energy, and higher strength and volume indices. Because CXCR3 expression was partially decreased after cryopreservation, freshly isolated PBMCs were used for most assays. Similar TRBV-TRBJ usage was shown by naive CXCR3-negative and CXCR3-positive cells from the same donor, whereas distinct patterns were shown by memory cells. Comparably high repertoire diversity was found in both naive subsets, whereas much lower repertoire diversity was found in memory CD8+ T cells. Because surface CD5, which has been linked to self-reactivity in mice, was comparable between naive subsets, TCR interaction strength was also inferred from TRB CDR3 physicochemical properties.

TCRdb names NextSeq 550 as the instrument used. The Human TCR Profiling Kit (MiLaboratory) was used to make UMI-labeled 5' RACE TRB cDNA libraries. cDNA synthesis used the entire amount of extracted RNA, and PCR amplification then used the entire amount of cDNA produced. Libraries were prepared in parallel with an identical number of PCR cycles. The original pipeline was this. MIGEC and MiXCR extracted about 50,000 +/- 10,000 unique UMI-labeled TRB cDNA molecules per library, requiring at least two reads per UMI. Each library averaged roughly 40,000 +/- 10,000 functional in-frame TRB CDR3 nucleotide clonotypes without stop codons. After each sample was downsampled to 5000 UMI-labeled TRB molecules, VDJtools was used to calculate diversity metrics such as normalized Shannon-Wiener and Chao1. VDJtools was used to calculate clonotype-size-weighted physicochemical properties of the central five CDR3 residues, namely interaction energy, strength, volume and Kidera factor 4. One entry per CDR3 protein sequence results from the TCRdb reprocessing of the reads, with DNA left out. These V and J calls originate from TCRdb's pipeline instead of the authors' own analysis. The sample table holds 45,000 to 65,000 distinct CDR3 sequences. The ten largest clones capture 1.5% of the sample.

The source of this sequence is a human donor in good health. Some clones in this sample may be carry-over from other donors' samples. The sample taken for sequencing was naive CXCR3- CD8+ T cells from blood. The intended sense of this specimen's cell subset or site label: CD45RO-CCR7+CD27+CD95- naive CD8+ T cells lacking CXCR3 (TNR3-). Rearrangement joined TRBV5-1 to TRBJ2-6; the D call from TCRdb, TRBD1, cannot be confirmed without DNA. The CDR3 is CASSLDGGQESANVLTF.